Each of the 13 T cell receptor beta chains below was sequenced from the same sample in a study of shared clonotypes between healthy human individuals (dated by TCRdb to 2020 to 2022). The library was made by the immunoSEQ multiplex PCR assay. In its TCRdb copy, this immuneACCESS table keeps in-frame sequences only and misses some clones. Where compared with another copy, unresolved V genes explain less than half of these, and the others have no known cause. The table for this sample lists about 490,000 clones; 81% of them were counted only once. The ten largest make up more than 9.5% of the sample. Sequencing was carried out using PBMCs. The receptors stem from a middle-aged woman in good health. Some clones in this sample may be carry-over from other donors' samples.

The chain has TRBV11-2 and TRBJ1-4, with D uncertain. Per the germline V gene, CDR1 is SGHAT and CDR2 is FQNNGV. This CDR3 region has 16 residues. With 1 base removed from V and 5 bases from J, the gap between germline ends came to 14 bases. CDR3 in amino acids: CASSLVGGRSNEKLFF. Here the CDR3 DNA reads TGTGCCAGCAGCTTAGTCGGAGGACGGTCAAATGAAAAACTGTTTTTT.

This rearrangement joins TRBV2 to TRBJ1-2; 8 bases agree with TRBD1. J was trimmed by 7 bases and V by 7 bases; bases with no gene match: 14. Per germline, CDR1 SNHLY and CDR2 FYNNEI. This CDR3 is 15 amino acids long. CDR3 sequence reads: CASIFHRGDPAGYTF. The DNA for the CDR3 is TGTGCCAGCATTTTTCACAGGGGGGATCCGGCTGGCTACACCTTC. Full variable domain (outside the CDR3, taken from reference TRBV2 and TRBJ1-2): EPEVTQTPSHQVTQMGQEVILRCVPISNHLYFYWYRQILGQKVEFLVSFYNNEISEKSEIFDDQFSVERPDGSNFTLKIRSTKLEDSAMYFCASIFHRGDPAGYTFGSGTRLTVV.

The chain has TRBV9 and TRBJ2-3; D may be TRBD1 or TRBD2 (5 bases each). The V gene lost 3 bases and the J gene lost 1 base, with 12 bases spanning the gap. This CDR3 is 15 amino acids long. Looked up from germline, CDR1 is SGDLS and CDR2 is YYNGEE. CDR3 in amino acids: CASSAQRGGTDTQYF. The DNA for the CDR3 is TGTGCCAGCAGCGCCCAGAGGGGCGGCACAGATACGCAGTATTTT.

Points on this clone: A far larger clone lies a single base away; this is likely a read error. The chain has TRBV28 and TRBJ1-2; D call uncertain. CDR1 and CDR2 (germline): MDHEN, SYDVKM. This CDR3 is 15 amino acids long. The CDR3 region has the DNA TGTGCCAGCAACCCGGAGGGCCGGCTAGTCTATGGCTGCACCTTC. Translation: CASNPEGRLVYGCTF.

The chain links TRBV6-6 to TRBJ1-2, with D possibly matching TRBD1 (6 bases). The CDR3 is made up of 16 amino acids. The germline CDR1 and CDR2 sequences are MNHNY and SVGAGI (reference sequence). Trimming removed 6 bases from V and 0 bases from J, with 17 bases in between. DNA for the CDR3: TGTGCCAGCAGCTTGGGACACCCCGCAGCTAACTATGGCTACACCTTC. Amino acids: CASSLGHPAANYGYTF.

This sequence joins TRBV7-9 and TRBJ2-1; 10 bases map to TRBD2. Germline lookup yields CDR1 SEHNR and CDR2 FQNEAQ (reference sequence). This CDR3 region has 15 residues. V shed 6 bases, J shed 4 bases, and the junction held 6 bases outside the gene matches. CDR3 DNA sequence: TGTGCCAGCAGTGGACTAGCGGAGATTTACAATGAGCAGTTCTTC. Protein sequence: CASSGLAEIYNEQFF.

This clone came up many times. J is TRBJ2-6 and V is TRBV6-5; D ambiguous. The V gene lost 2 bases and the J gene lost 4 bases, with 9 bases spanning the gap. CDR1 is MNHEY, CDR2 SVGAGI, per germline. The CDR3 is made up of 15 amino acids. The CDR3 is CASSYTSAGANVLTF. The CDR3 DNA reads TGTGCCAGCAGTTACACAAGTGCCGGGGCCAACGTCCTGACTTTC.

Of note for this clone: It may be a read error: a sequence one base away is much more abundant. This same CDR3 is encoded by further DNA sequences in the sample. This chain links TRBV10-3 with TRBJ2-6; D remains ambiguous. Germline V CDR1 and CDR2: ENHRY, SYGVKD. The V gene lost 8 bases and the J gene lost 0 bases, with 8 bases spanning the gap. The CDR3 sequence is 14 residues long. CDR3 sequence (DNA): TGTGCCATCTTACCGAGCTCTGGGGCCAACGTCCTGACTTTC. Its translation is CAILPSSGANVLTF.

The chain recombines TRBV10-3 with TRBJ1-1, with 7 bases aligning to TRBD1. After removal of 5 bases from V and 6 bases from J, the junction contained 9 bases not matched to a gene. The CDR3 is 14 residues long. Germline V lookup: CDR1 ENHRY, CDR2 SYGVKD. The DNA of the CDR3 is TGTGCCATCAGTCCTAGGGACAGCCCACCTGAAGCTTTCTTT. Protein product: CAISPRDSPPEAFF.

About this clone itself: This may arise from a read error, as a much more abundant clone is one base away. Other DNA sequences within the sample encode an identical CDR3. The chain combines TRBV7-2 with TRBJ2-3; the match to TRBD2 covers 12 bases. Germline lookup yields CDR1 SGHTA and CDR2 FQGNSA. The CDR3 spans 17 residues. The CDR3 loop reads CASSRISSGRAADTQYF. CDR3 in DNA: TGTGCCAGCAGCAGAATTTCTAGCGGGAGGGCCGCAGATACGCAGTATTTC.

Ten or more counts support this clone. This chain links TRBV2 with TRBJ1-2; possible D gene TRBD1, 5 bases. The germline V and J ends were trimmed by 6 bases and 9 bases, with 14 bases remaining between them. Germline V lookup: CDR1 SNHLY, CDR2 FYNNEI. The CDR3 contains 12 residues. The CDR3: CASRRDAGSYTF. Written as DNA, the CDR3 is TGTGCCAGCAGGCGGGACGCTGGAAGCTACACCTTC.

The CDR3 coding sequence is TGCGCCAGCAGCTTTTGGCCGGGAGGGCCTTACCCTGAGCAGTTCTTC. This codes for CASSFWPGGPYPEQFF. The chain combines TRBV5-1 with TRBJ2-1, with 8 bases fitting TRBD2. V shed 2 bases, J shed 9 bases, and the junction held 13 bases outside the gene matches. Germline V gene sequence: CDR1 SGHRS, CDR2 YFSETQ. The CDR3 runs 16 residues.

On this clone: This probably arose from a read error, given a far larger clone one base away. The chain carries TRBV5-1 and TRBJ2-7; 7 bases agree with TRBD2. V was pared by 0 bases and J by 5 bases, with 5 bases of the junction left unmatched. The germline CDR1 and CDR2 sequences are SGHRS and YFSETQ. This CDR3 comprises 14 residues. The CDR3 reads CASSLGAGEDEQYF. The DNA for the CDR3 is TGCGCCAGCAGCTTGGGGGCGGGAGAAGACGAGCAGTACTTC. Variable domain in full (rest from reference TRBV5-1 and TRBJ2-7): KAGVTQTPRYLIKTRGQQVTLSCSPISGHRSVSWYQQTPGQGLQFLFEYFSETQRNKGNFPGRFSGRQFSNSRSEMNVSTLELGDSALYLCASSLGAGEDEQYFGPGTRLTVT.